Below, 13 T cell receptor beta chains from the same sample are listed, as sequenced in a study of cytomegalovirus exposure and HLA in healthy donors. Vbeta (60) and Jbeta (13) primers were used in the PCR. The assay was immunoSEQ multiplex PCR, and TCRdb's table has in-frame clones only and misses some. The table lists about 200,000 clones, around 73% of them singletons. Sequences were obtained from PBMCs. The receptors were sampled from a male donor in good health and CMV-seronegative.

The J gene is TRBJ2-1, the V gene TRBV4-1, with 10 positions matching TRBD2. This CDR3 is 17 amino acids long. Germline trimming cut 4 bases from V and 3 bases from J; bases unmatched to any gene: 9. The germline CDR1 and CDR2 sequences are MGHRA and YSYEKL. The CDR3 DNA reads TGCGCCAGCAGCCCCCTCCCGTCTAGCGGGAGCTACAATGAGCAGTTCTTC. Its protein is CASSPLPSSGSYNEQFF.

The chain joins TRBV5-6 to TRBJ2-7, with D unresolved. The germline V gene encodes CDR1 SGHDT and CDR2 YYEEEE. The CDR3 is 14 residues long. Trimming took off 0 bases at V and 2 bases at J, with 9 bases between the two ends. The CDR3 sequence is CASSLEDRTYEQYF. The CDR3 DNA reads as TGTGCCAGCAGCTTGGAAGATAGAACCTACGAGCAGTACTTC.

This chain connects TRBV5-5 to TRBJ1-1; 7 bases match TRBD1. Germline loops: CDR1 SGHKS, CDR2 YYEKEE (reference sequence). The V and J ends lost 3 bases and 6 bases, in that order; junction bases with no gene match: 5. This CDR3 is 13 amino acids long. As DNA, the CDR3 is TGTGCCAGCAGCTGGACAGGTGACCCTGAAGCTTTCTTT. It yields the protein CASSWTGDPEAFF.

CDR3 residues: CASRTGGIVSGYTF. In nucleotides, the CDR3 is TGTGCCAGCAGAACAGGGGGCATTGTAAGTGGCTACACCTTC. The V gene is TRBV5-4, the J gene TRBJ1-2; 9 bases agree with TRBD1. Germline-derived CDR1 and CDR2 are SGHNT and YYREEE (reference sequence). The ends lost 5 bases at V and 7 bases at J; junction bases unmatched: 9. This CDR3 has 14 amino acids.

The V call is TRBV28, the J call TRBJ2-3; maybe TRBD2 (7 bases). CDR1 is MDHEN, CDR2 SYDVKM, per germline. Trimming took 8 bases from V and 5 from J, leaving 14 bases between them. The CDR3 extends over 13 amino acids. DNA for the CDR3: TGTGCCAGCCATAGGGGGGGAATAGATACGCAGTATTTT. Its protein is CASHRGGIDTQYF. The full variable domain, in which reference TRBV28 and TRBJ2-3 provide the parts outside the CDR3, is DVKVTQSSRYLVKRTGEKVFLECVQDMDHENMFWYRQDPGLGLRLIYFSYDVKMKEKGDIPEGYSVSREKKERFSLILESASTNQTSMYLCASHRGGIDTQYFGPGTRLTVL.

The CDR3 DNA reads as TGTGCCATCAGTGGAGGATCAGGGTCCTACGAGCAGTACTTC. This codes for CAISGGSGSYEQYF. This sequence joins TRBV10-3 and TRBJ2-7, with TRBD1 as a possible D gene (5 bases). This CDR3 spans 14 amino acids. V lost 4 bases and J lost 1, with 11 bases in between. CDR1 is ENHRY, CDR2 SYGVKD, per germline.

V gene TRBV7-6 combines with J gene TRBJ1-1, with a possible D match to TRBD1 (5 bases). Germline V gene sequence: CDR1 SGHVS, CDR2 FNYEAQ. The germline V and J ends were trimmed by 0 bases and 7 bases, with 9 bases remaining between them. The CDR3 loop spans 13 amino acids. CDR3 DNA: TGTGCCAGCAGCTTAGCAGGGGATGGTGAAGCTTTCTTT. Translation gives CASSLAGDGEAFF.

The rearrangement uses TRBV5-4 and TRBJ2-1; the match to TRBD2 covers 9 bases. Germline CDR1 is SGHNT and CDR2 is YYREEE (reference sequence). Losses at the gene ends were 4 bases for V and 6 bases for J; bases not matched to a gene: 8. This CDR3 is built from 15 residues. The CDR3 reads CASSLTAGGVNEQFF. Here the CDR3 DNA reads TGTGCCAGCAGCCTCACGGCGGGAGGGGTCAATGAGCAGTTCTTC.

The J gene is TRBJ1-5, the V gene TRBV28; D is unclear. Deletions cut 5 bases from V and 0 bases from J, with 17 bases between. CDR3 length: 17 residues. CDR1 and CDR2 from the germline V gene are MDHEN and SYDVKM. The CDR3 reads CASSPGKRSYSNQPQHF. Here the CDR3 DNA reads TGTGCCAGCAGTCCCGGGAAGCGAAGTTATAGCAATCAGCCCCAGCATTTT.

This chain connects TRBV29-1 to TRBJ2-5, with TRBD1 identical over 10 bases. This CDR3 spans 14 amino acids. Trimming removed 4 bases from V and 5 bases from J; junction bases left unmatched: 7. CDR1 and CDR2 (germline): SQVTM, ANQGSEA. The DNA of the CDR3 is TGCAGCGTTGCCCCGGGACAGGGGCGGGAGACCCAGTACTTC. Its translation is CSVAPGQGRETQYF.

In DNA form, the CDR3 reads TGTGCCAGCAGCTTGCCCCAGACTAACTATGGCTACACCTTC. It specifies CASSLPQTNYGYTF. The rearrangement joins TRBV5-6 to TRBJ1-2; no definite D call. The CDR3 consists of 14 residues. Between the trimmed V and J ends, which lost 1 base and 0 bases, there was a span of 7 bases. Germline CDR1 and CDR2: SGHDT and YYEEEE.

In the case of this clone: An end of the junction does not agree with germline; a read error may underlie this. The chain couples TRBV7-9 to TRBJ2-2; TRBD2 is a possible D gene (5 bases). This CDR3 is 11 amino acids long. Looked up from germline, CDR1 is SEHNR and CDR2 is FQNEAQ (reference sequence). The DNA of the CDR3 is TGTTCCAGCGGAGACACCGGGGAGCTGTTTTTT. Translating gives CSSGDTGELFF. Using reference TRBV7-9 and TRBJ2-2 for the parts outside the CDR3, the full variable domain is DTGVSQNPRHKITKRGQNVTFRCDPISEHNRLYWYRQTLGQGPEFLTYFQNEAQLEKSRLLSDRFSAERPKGSFSTLEIQRTEQGDSAMYLCSSGDTGELFFGEGSRLTVL.

The CDR3 DNA is TGTGCCAGCAGCCGGAGAATGAACACTGAAGCTTTCTTT. Translation: CASSRRMNTEAFF. The chain joins TRBV5-8 to TRBJ1-1; D not resolved. This CDR3 spans 13 amino acids. V lost 4 bases to trimming and J lost 0 bases, with 7 bases between them. Looked up from germline, CDR1 is SGHTS and CDR2 is YDEGEE.